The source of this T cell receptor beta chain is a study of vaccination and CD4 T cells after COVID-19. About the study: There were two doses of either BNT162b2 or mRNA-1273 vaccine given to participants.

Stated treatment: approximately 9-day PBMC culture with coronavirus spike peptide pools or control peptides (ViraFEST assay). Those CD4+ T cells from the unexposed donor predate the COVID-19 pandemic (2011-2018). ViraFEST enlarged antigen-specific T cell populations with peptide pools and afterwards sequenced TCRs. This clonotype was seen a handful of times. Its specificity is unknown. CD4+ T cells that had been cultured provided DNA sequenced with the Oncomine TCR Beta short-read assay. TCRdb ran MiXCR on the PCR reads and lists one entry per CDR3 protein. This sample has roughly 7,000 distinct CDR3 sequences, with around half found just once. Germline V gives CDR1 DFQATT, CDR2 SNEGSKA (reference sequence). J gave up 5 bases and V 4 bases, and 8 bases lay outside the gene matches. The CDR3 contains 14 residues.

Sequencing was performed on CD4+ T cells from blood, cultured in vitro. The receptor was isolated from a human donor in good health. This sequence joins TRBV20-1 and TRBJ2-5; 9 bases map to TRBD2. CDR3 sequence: CSAIISGSLETQYF. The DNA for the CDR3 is TGCAGTGCTATTATTAGCGGGAGTTTGGAGACCCAGTACTTC.